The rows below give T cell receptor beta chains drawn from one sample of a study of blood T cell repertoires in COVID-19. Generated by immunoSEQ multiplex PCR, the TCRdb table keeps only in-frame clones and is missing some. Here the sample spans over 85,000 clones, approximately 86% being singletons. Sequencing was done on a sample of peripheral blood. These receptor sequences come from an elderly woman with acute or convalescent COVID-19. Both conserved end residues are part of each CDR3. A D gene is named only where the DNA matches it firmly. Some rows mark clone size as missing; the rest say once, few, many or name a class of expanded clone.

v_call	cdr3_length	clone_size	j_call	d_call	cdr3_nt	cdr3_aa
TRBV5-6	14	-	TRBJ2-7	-	TGTGCCAGCAGCCGGGTCGTACAGGCCTACGAGCAGTACTTC	CASSRVVQAYEQYF
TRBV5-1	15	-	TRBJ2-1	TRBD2	TGCGCCAGCAGCTTGAGTAGCGGGGCCTACAATGAGCAGTTCTTC	CASSLSSGAYNEQFF
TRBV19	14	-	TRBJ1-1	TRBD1	TGTGCCAGTAGGAGGGGACAGGGTCTCCCTGAAGCTTTCTTT	CASRRGQGLPEAFF
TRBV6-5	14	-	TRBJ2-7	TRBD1	TGTGCCAGCAACATCGGACAGGGAGCCTACGAGCAGTACTTC	CASNIGQGAYEQYF
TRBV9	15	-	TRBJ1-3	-	TGTGCCAGCAGCTCCCACGAAGGACTTGGAAACACCATATATTTT	CASSSHEGLGNTIYF
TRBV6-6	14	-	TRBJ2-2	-	TGTGCCAGCAGTACGGGACAGAACACCGGGGAGCTGTTTTTT	CASSTGQNTGELFF
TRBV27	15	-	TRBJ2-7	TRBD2	TGTGCCAGCAGTGGCGGGACTAGCGGGGCCCCCGAGCAGTACTTC	CASSGGTSGAPEQYF
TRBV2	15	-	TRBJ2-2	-	TGTGCCAGCAGTGAAGCGCTCGGGCGGGCACGGGAGCTGTTTTTT	CASSEALGRARELFF
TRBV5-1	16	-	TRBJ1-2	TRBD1	TGCGCCAGCAGCCCGGGACAGGGGGGGACTAACTATGGCTACACCTTC	CASSPGQGGTNYGYTF
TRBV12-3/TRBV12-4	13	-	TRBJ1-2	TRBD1	TGTGCCAGCAGTTTCGGGACAGCCTATGGCTACACCTTC	CASSFGTAYGYTF
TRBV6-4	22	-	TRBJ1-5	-	TGTGCCAGCAGTGACTTCCCTTTGTTGGATATGGAAGGACACAAGAAAAATCAGCCCCAGCATTTT	CASSDFPLLDMEGHKKNQPQHF
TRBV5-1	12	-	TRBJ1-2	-	TGCGCCAGCCACGGACAGCCGGCTGGCTACACCTTC	CASHGQPAGYTF
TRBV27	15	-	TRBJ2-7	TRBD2	TGTGCCAGCAGTTTAAGGCGGGGGGTTTCCTACGAGCAGTACTTC	CASSLRRGVSYEQYF
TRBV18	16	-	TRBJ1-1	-	TGTGCCAGCTCACCACCGGGGGGGGCTGGGGGCACTGAAGCTTTCTTT	CASSPPGGAGGTEAFF
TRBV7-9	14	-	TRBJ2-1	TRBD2	TGTGCCAGCAGCACTAGCGGGAAATACAATGAGCAGTTCTTC	CASSTSGKYNEQFF
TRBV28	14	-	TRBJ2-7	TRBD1	TGTGCCAGCAGGAACCCAGGGGGCCTGAGCGAGCAGTACTTC	CASRNPGGLSEQYF
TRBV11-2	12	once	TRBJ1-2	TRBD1	TGTGCCAGCAGCAGGACAGGGGTTGGCTACACCTTC	CASSRTGVGYTF
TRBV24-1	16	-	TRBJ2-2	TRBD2	TGTGCCACCAGTGATTCGTCGACTAGCAACACCGGGGAGCTGTTTTTT	CATSDSSTSNTGELFF
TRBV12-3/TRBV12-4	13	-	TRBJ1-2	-	TGTGCCAGCGGGCCCCCACAGGCCCCTGGCTACACCTTC	CASGPPQAPGYTF
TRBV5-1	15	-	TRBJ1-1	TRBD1	TGCGCCAGCAGCTTCGGGACAGAATATGTCACTGAAGCTTTCTTT	CASSFGTEYVTEAFF
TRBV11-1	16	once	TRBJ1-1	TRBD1	TGTGCCAGCAGCTTAGCCCCTGGACAGGGGTCGACTGAAGCTTTCTTT	CASSLAPGQGSTEAFF
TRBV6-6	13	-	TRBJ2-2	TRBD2	TGTGCCAGCCGGACTAGCAACACCGGGGAGCTGTTTTTT	CASRTSNTGELFF
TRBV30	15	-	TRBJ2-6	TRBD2	TGTGCCTGGAGGCAAGCGGGGTTGGGGGCCAACGTCCTGACTTTC	CAWRQAGLGANVLTF
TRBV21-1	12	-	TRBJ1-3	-	TGTGCCAGCAGGTCCGCTGGAAACACCATATATTTT	CASRSAGNTIYF
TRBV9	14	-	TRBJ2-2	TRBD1	TGTGCCAGCAGGGGACAGGTGAACACCGGGGAGCTGTTTTTT	CASRGQVNTGELFF
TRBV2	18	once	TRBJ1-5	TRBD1	TGTGCCAGCAGTGTCGACGACAGGGACCCAAAGAGCAATCAGCCCCAGCATTTT	CASSVDDRDPKSNQPQHF
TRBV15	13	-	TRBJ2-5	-	TGTGCCACCAGCAATTGGAGGGCAGAGACCCAGTACTTC	CATSNWRAETQYF
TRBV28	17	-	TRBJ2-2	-	TGTGCCAGCAGTCGAGCTCGGCGGGGAGGGAACACCGGGGAGCTGTTTTTT	CASSRARRGGNTGELFF
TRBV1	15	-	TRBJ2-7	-	TGCACCAGCAGCCAGGGACAGAGAGATAGTTACGAGCAGTACTTC	CTSSQGQRDSYEQYF
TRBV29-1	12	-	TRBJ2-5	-	TGCAGCACTCTGGGGCCACAAGAGACCCAGTACTTC	CSTLGPQETQYF
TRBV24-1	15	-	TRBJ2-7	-	TGTGCCACCAGTGATTCCAGGGTCACAGGCTACGAGCAGTACTTC	CATSDSRVTGYEQYF
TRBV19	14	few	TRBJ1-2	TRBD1	TGTGCCAGTAGTGCGTGGGGGACAGGGATAGGCTACACCTTC	CASSAWGTGIGYTF
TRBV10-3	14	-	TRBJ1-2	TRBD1	TGTGCCATCAGTCCCCGGACAGGAAACTATGGCTACACCTTC	CAISPRTGNYGYTF
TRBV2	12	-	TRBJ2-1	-	TGTGCCAGCAGCGCCTACTACAATGAGCAGTTCTTC	CASSAYYNEQFF
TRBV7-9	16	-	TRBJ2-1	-	TGTGCCAGCAGTCCTCCCGACATCGTAAGTTACAATGAGCAGTTCTTC	CASSPPDIVSYNEQFF
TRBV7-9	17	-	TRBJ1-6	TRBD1	TGTGCCAGCAGCTTACCCGCGGGACAGGGTTATAATTCACCCCTCCACTTT	CASSLPAGQGYNSPLHF
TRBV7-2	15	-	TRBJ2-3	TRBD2	TGTGCCAGCAGCCAGTGGGGAGGGGGCACAGATACGCAGTATTTT	CASSQWGGGTDTQYF
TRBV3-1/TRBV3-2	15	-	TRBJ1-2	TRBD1	TGTGCCAGCAGCCGAAGACAGGGAACGATGCCTGGCTACACCTTC	CASSRRQGTMPGYTF
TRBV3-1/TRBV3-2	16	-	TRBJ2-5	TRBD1	TGTGCCAGCAGCCAAGAGGGACAGGGTTCCCAAGAGACCCAGTACTTC	CASSQEGQGSQETQYF
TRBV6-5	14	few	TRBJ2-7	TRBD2	TGTGCCAGCAACCGACTAGCGGGGGGGTGGGAGCAGTACTTC	CASNRLAGGWEQYF
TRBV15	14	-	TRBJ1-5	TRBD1	TGTGCCACCAGCCGGACAGGGTCGTTTCAGCCCCAGCATTTT	CATSRTGSFQPQHF
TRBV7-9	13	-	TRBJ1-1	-	TGTGCCAGCAGCTTACAGGGGAACACTGAAGCTTTCTTT	CASSLQGNTEAFF
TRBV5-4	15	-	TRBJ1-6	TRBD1	TGTGCCAGCAGCTCAACAGGGGCCGGGCATTCACCCCTCCACTTT	CASSSTGAGHSPLHF
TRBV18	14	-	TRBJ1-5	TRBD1	TGTGCCAGCTCACCAGGGACAGGCAATCAGCCCCAGCATTTT	CASSPGTGNQPQHF
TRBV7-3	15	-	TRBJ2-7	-	TGTGCCAGCACCGCAGGGGGGACTCAATCCTACGAGCAGTACTTC	CASTAGGTQSYEQYF
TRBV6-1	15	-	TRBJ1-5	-	TGTGCCAGCAGGGAAGGGGTAGGGGGCAATCAGCCCCAGCATTTT	CASREGVGGNQPQHF
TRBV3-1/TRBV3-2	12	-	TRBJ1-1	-	TGTGCCAGCACGAATGCCCTAGGGGCAGCTTTCTTT	CASTNALGAAFF
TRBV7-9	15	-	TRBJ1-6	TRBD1	TGTGCCAGCAGCCGGGGACAGGGGAGTAATTCACCCCTCCACTTT	CASSRGQGSNSPLHF
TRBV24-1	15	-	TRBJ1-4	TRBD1	TGTGCCACCAGTGATTCGGGACAGGGGGGAGAAAAACTGTTTTTT	CATSDSGQGGEKLFF
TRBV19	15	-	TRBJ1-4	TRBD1	TGTGCCAGTAGCAACGTGGACAGGGGGCGGGAAAAACTGTTTTTT	CASSNVDRGREKLFF
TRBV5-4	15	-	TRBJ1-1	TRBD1	TGTGCCAGCAGCATAGGGACAGGGCAGAACACTGAAGCTTTCTTT	CASSIGTGQNTEAFF
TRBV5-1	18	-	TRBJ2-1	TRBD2	TGCGCCAGCACCCCCGGGACTAGCGGGGGAGTACCCTACAATGAGCAGTTCTTC	CASTPGTSGGVPYNEQFF
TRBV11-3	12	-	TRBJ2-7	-	TGTGCCAGCAGCTCCGGACAGTACGAGCAGTACTTC	CASSSGQYEQYF
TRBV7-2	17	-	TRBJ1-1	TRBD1	TGTGCCAGCAGCGCAATGCCTTGGGACAGGGAGGGAACTGAAGCTTTCTTT	CASSAMPWDREGTEAFF
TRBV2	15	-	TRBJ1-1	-	TGTGCCAGCAGTGAAGGGGGAGGGGGGAACACTGAAGCTTTCTTT	CASSEGGGGNTEAFF
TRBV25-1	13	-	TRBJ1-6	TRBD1	TGTGCCAGCAGCACAGGGGGTTATTCACCCCTCCACTTT	CASSTGGYSPLHF
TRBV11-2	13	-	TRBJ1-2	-	TGTGCCAGCAGCGCCGGGGGGGGCTATGGCTACACCTTC	CASSAGGGYGYTF
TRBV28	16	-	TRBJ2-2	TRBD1	TGTGCCAGCAGCACTGGAGGGACAGGGAGAACCGGGGAGCTGTTTTTT	CASSTGGTGRTGELFF
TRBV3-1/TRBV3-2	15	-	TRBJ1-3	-	TGTGCCAGCAGCCAGAGGAAATACTCTGGAAACACCATATATTTT	CASSQRKYSGNTIYF
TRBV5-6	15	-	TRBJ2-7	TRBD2	TGTGCCAGCAGCTACGGACTAGCGGTGACCTACGAGCAGTACTTC	CASSYGLAVTYEQYF